The clone carrying this T cell receptor beta chain was seen more than once but under ten times. Its antigen is not known. This sample is drawn from a study of T-cell reconstitution after alpha-beta-depleted transplantation in children. Overall study findings and caveats: Surviving recipient T cells and thymic progenitors accounted for the high day-60 TCRbeta diversity observed in some patients. Alpha-beta T cells present about two months after transplant were reported to originate from several hundred expanded graft clones. Most T-cell counts and diversity one year after the transplant came from T cells that were newly produced.

Unique molecular identifiers were incorporated during preparation of the TCRbeta library. MiXCR was run by TCRdb on the PCR reads, yielding one entry per CDR3 protein. Counted here are about 300,000 distinct CDR3 sequences, around 10% occurring once; the ten biggest clones make up less than 8%. Deletions cut 5 bases from V and 1 base from J, with 9 bases between. The germline CDR1 and CDR2 sequences are SGHVS and FNYEAQ. This CDR3 contains 13 residues. Material: PBMCs, obtained before TCRalphabeta/CD19-depleted stem cell transplant. This sequence joins TRBV7-6 and TRBJ2-7; D remains ambiguous. The source of this sequence is a boy less than two years old with acute myeloid leukemia, due to receive a stem cell transplant. CDR3 nucleotide sequence: TGTGCCAGCAGCCCGACACCTTCCTACGAGCAGTACTTC. Amino acid sequence: CASSPTPSYEQYF.